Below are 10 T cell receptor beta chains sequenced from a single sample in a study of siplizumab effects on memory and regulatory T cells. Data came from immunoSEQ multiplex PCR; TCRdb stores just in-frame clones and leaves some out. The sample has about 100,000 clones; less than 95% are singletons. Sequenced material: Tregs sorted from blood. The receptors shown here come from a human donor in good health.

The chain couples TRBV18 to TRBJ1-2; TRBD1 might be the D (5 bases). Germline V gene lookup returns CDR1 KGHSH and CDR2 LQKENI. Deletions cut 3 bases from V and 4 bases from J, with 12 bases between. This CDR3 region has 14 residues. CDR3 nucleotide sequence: TGTGCCAGCTCACCCCGTCAAACAGGCTATGGCTACACCTTC. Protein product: CASSPRQTGYGYTF.

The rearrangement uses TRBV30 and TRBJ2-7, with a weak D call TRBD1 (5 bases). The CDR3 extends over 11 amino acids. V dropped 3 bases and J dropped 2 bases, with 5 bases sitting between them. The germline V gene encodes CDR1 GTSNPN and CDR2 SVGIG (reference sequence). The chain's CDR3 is CAWRTAYEQYF. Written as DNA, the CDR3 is TGTGCCTGGAGGACAGCCTACGAGCAGTACTTC. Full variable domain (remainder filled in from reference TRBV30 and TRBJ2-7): SQTIHQWPATLVQPVGSPLSLECTVEGTSNPNLYWYRQAAGRGLQLLFYSVGIGQISSEVPQNLSASRPQDRQFILSSKKLLLSDSGFYLCAWRTAYEQYFGPGTRLTVT.

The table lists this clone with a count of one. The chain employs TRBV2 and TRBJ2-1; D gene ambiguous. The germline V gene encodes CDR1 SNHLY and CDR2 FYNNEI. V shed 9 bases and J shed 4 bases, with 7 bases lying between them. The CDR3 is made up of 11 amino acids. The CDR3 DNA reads TGTGCCAGGGGGTGGTACAATGAGCAGTTCTTC. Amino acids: CARGWYNEQFF.

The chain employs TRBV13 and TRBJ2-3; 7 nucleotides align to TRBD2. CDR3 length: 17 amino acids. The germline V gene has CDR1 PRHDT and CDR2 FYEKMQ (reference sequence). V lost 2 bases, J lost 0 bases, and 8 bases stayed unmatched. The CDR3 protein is CASSLTSVNPSTDTQYF. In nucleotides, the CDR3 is TGTGCCAGCAGCTTAACTAGCGTGAACCCTAGCACAGATACGCAGTATTTT.

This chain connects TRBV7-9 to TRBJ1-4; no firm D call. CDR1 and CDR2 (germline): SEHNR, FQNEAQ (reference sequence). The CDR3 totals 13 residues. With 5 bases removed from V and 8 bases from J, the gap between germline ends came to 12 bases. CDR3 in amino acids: CASSTDLGEKLFF. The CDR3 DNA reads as TGTGCCAGCAGCACCGATCTAGGAGAAAAACTGTTTTTT.

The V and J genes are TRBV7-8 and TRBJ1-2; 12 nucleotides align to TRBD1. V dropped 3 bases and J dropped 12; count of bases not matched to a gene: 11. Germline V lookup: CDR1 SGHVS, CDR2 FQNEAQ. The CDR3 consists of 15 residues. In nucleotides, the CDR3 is TGTGCCAGCAGCTTTACGGGACAGGGGGCCGAGGGACACACCTTC. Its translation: CASSFTGQGAEGHTF. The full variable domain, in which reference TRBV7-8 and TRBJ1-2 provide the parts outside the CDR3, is GAGVSQSPRYKVAKRGQDVALRCDPISGHVSLFWYQQALGQGPEFLTYFQNEAQLDKSGLPSDRFFAERPEGSVSTLKIQRTQQEDSAVYLCASSFTGQGAEGHTFGSGTRLTVV.

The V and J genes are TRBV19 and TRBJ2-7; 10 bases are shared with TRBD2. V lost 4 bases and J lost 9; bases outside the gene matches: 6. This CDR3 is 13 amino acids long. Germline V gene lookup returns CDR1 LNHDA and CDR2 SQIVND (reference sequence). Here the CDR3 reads CASSRVLAGAQYF. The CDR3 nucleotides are TGTGCCAGTAGTAGGGTCCTAGCGGGAGCGCAGTACTTC.

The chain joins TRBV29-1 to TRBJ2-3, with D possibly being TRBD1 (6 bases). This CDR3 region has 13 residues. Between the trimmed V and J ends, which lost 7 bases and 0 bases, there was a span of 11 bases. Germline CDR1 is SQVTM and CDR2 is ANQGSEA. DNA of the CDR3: TGCAGCGGTGCCCAGGGGAGCACAGATACGCAGTATTTT. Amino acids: CSGAQGSTDTQYF.

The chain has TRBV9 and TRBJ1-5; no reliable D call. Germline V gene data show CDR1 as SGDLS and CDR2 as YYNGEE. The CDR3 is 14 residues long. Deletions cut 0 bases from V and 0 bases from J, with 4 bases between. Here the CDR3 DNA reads TGTGCCAGCAGCGTAGGTGATAGCAATCAGCCCCAGCATTTT. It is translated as CASSVGDSNQPQHF.

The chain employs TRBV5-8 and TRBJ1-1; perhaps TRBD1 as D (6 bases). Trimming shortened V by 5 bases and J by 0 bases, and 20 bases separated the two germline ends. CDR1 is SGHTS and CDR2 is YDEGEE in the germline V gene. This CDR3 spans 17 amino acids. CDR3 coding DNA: TGTGCCAGCAGTTACACCGGGACACAACATATGAACACTGAAGCTTTCTTT. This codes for CASSYTGTQHMNTEAFF.